These T cell receptor beta chains were read from a single sample in a study of blood T cells in healthy people across ages. In TCRdb, the 5' RACE reads were re-called with MiXCR into one record per CDR3 protein. Of 1,100,000 or so distinct CDR3 sequences listed, over 35% were seen once; the top ten hold about 19%. The sample taken for sequencing was blood. Receptors originate from an older woman in good health. The CDR3 runs from the conserved cysteine through the conserved F or W. The order of the fields is CDR3 length, V gene, J gene, D gene, clone size, CDR3 protein, CDR3 DNA. The D gene is left open where the match is weak. Some rows mark clone size as missing; the rest say once, few, many or name a class of expanded clone.

CDR3 length: 17; V gene: TRBV5-6; J gene: TRBJ2-3; D gene: -; clone size: -; CDR3 protein: CASTNGGSGTSTDTQYF; CDR3 DNA: TGTGCCAGCACCAATGGGGGCAGCGGAACTAGCACAGATACGCAGTATTTT
CDR3 length: 17; V gene: TRBV6-2/TRBV6-3; J gene: TRBJ2-5; D gene: TRBD2; clone size: few; CDR3 protein: CASSILGASGRSETQYF; CDR3 DNA: TGTGCCAGCAGTATACTGGGGGCTAGCGGGAGATCAGAGACCCAGTACTTC
CDR3 length: 15; V gene: TRBV27; J gene: TRBJ2-1; D gene: TRBD2; clone size: -; CDR3 protein: CASCPGAGVCNEQFF; CDR3 DNA: TGTGCCAGCTGTCCCGGGGCGGGAGTTTGCAATGAGCAGTTCTTC
CDR3 length: 13; V gene: TRBV6-4; J gene: TRBJ2-4; D gene: TRBD1; clone size: few; CDR3 protein: CASSEGQGFEQYF; CDR3 DNA: TGTGCCAGCAGTGAGGGACAGGGTTTTGAGCAGTACTTC
CDR3 length: 16; V gene: TRBV11-1; J gene: TRBJ2-7; D gene: TRBD1; clone size: -; CDR3 protein: CASSLETGSRYNEQYF; CDR3 DNA: TGTGCCAGCAGCTTAGAGACAGGGTCCCGCTACAATGAGCAGTACTTC
CDR3 length: 15; V gene: TRBV27; J gene: TRBJ2-5; D gene: TRBD2; clone size: -; CDR3 protein: CASSSSSGSGETQYF; CDR3 DNA: TGTGCCAGCAGTTCATCCAGCGGGAGCGGGGAGACCCAGTACTTC
CDR3 length: 14; V gene: TRBV5-1; J gene: TRBJ2-7; D gene: -; clone size: few; CDR3 protein: CASRHPGQNYEQYF; CDR3 DNA: TGCGCCAGCAGACATCCGGGACAAAACTACGAGCAGTACTTC
CDR3 length: 14; V gene: TRBV30; J gene: TRBJ2-6; D gene: -; clone size: -; CDR3 protein: CAAQVASGANVLTF; CDR3 DNA: TGTGCCGCCCAGGTTGCCTCTGGGGCCAACGTCCTGACTTTC
CDR3 length: 15; V gene: TRBV20-1; J gene: TRBJ2-5; D gene: -; clone size: few; CDR3 protein: CSASRGGSRQETQYF; CDR3 DNA: TGCAGTGCTAGTCGTGGGGGCAGTCGGCAAGAGACCCAGTACTTC
CDR3 length: 14; V gene: TRBV7-3; J gene: TRBJ2-3; D gene: TRBD2; clone size: -; CDR3 protein: CASSSGLATDTQYF; CDR3 DNA: TGTGCCAGCAGCTCCGGACTAGCTACAGATACGCAGTATTTT